The 25 T cell receptor beta chains presented below share a single source sample, sequenced in a study of shared clonotypes between healthy human individuals. The assay was immunoSEQ multiplex PCR, and TCRdb's table has in-frame clones only and misses some. This sample yields about 490,000 clones, of which 70% to 85% are seen a single time; more than 10% belongs to the top ten. Sample: PBMCs. These receptor sequences come from a woman in her forties in good health. Some clones in this sample may be carry-over from other donors' samples.

This chain uses TRBV6-1 with TRBJ1-2, with D possibly matching TRBD1 (6 bases). Per the germline V gene, CDR1 is MNHNS and CDR2 is SASEGT. The CDR3 runs 14 residues. Trimming shortened V by 6 bases and J by 3 bases, and 14 bases separated the two germline ends. Here the CDR3 reads CASRRDTLDYGYTF. The CDR3 region has the DNA TGTGCCAGCAGACGGGACACCTTAGACTATGGCTACACCTTC.

The genes are TRBV11-3 and TRBJ2-2; D unresolved. V lost 4 bases to trimming and J lost 5 bases, with 5 bases between them. From germline, CDR1 is SGHNT and CDR2 YENEEA. The CDR3 is 12 amino acids. The CDR3 loop is CASSSPTGELFF. CDR3 nucleotide sequence: TGTGCCAGCAGCTCCCCGACCGGGGAGCTGTTTTTT. The complete variable domain, with remaining parts taken from reference TRBV11-3 and TRBJ2-2, reads EAGVVQSPRYKIIEKKQPVAFWCNPISGHNTLYWYLQNLGQGPELLIRYENEEAVDDSQLPKDRFSAERLKGVDSTLKIQPAELGDSAVYLCASSSPTGELFFGEGSRLTVL.

The chain joins TRBV27 to TRBJ1-2, with TRBD1 matching over 7 bases. With V trimmed by 5 bases and J by 3 bases, 9 bases remained unmatched. CDR3 length equals 15 residues. Germline CDR1 reads MNHEY; CDR2 reads SMNVEV (reference sequence). CDR3 region: CASSLTTGTYYGYTF. CDR3 bases: TGTGCCAGCAGTCTCACGACAGGGACTTACTATGGCTACACCTTC.

The chain carries TRBV7-2 and TRBJ2-3, with 10 nucleotides matching TRBD2. There are 14 residues in the CDR3. CDR1 and CDR2 (germline): SGHTA, FQGNSA. The V segment lost 10 bases and the J segment 4 bases; nucleotides outside the gene matches: 8. CDR3 loop: CATQAGGPPDTQYF. Written as DNA, the CDR3 is TGTGCCACCCAAGCGGGAGGGCCACCAGATACGCAGTATTTT.

This clone was detected only a few times. The chain combines TRBV6-6 with TRBJ2-7, with 7 bases that match TRBD1. The germline V gene has CDR1 MNHNY and CDR2 SVGAGI (reference sequence). The CDR3 sequence is 14 residues long. With V trimmed by 5 bases and J by 4 bases, 8 bases remained unmatched. CDR3: CASSPGTALYEQYF. The CDR3 DNA follows: TGTGCCAGCAGTCCCGGGACAGCTTTATACGAGCAGTACTTC.

Here the CDR3 reads CAWSPGVGTGETQYF. CDR3 sequence (DNA): TGTGCCTGGAGTCCTGGGGTCGGGACTGGAGAGACCCAGTACTTC. The chain links TRBV30 to TRBJ2-5; possibly TRBD2 for D (6 bases). This CDR3 comprises 15 residues. Germline V gives CDR1 GTSNPN, CDR2 SVGIG (reference sequence). Trimming cost V 2 bases and J 4 bases, with 17 bases left between them.

The chain is built from TRBV7-2 and TRBJ2-1; TRBD2 matches 8 bases. CDR3 length: 17 residues. V dropped 5 bases and J dropped 6; count of bases not matched to a gene: 15. CDR1 and CDR2 from the germline V gene are SGHTA and FQGNSA. The DNA of the CDR3 is TGTGCCAGCAGCACCACCAGTGGGGCGGGAGGTAGCAATGAGCAGTTCTTC. Amino acids: CASSTTSGAGGSNEQFF.

The gene calls are TRBV19 and TRBJ2-5; 7 bases line up with TRBD2. The V and J ends lost 10 bases and 5 bases, in that order; junction bases with no gene match: 19. The germline V gene encodes CDR1 LNHDA and CDR2 SQIVND (reference sequence). This CDR3 has 16 amino acids. The CDR3 coding sequence is TGTGCCACCAGAAACCCGGGGAGGGGTGCGGGTGAGACCCAGTACTTC. It codes for CATRNPGRGAGETQYF.

The chain combines TRBV27 with TRBJ1-1; TRBD1 might be the D (5 bases). Trimming left V 3 bases short and J 6 bases short, with 8 bases between. The CDR3 consists of 12 residues. Germline assignment: CDR1 MNHEY and CDR2 SMNVEV (reference sequence). The CDR3 here is CASSFLGAEAFF. The CDR3 bases are TGTGCCAGCAGTTTTCTAGGGGCTGAAGCTTTCTTT.

This clone has a handful of counts. The rearrangement links TRBV11-2 to TRBJ1-1; D not certain. CDR1 and CDR2 (germline): SGHAT, FQNNGV. The CDR3 extends over 14 amino acids. Trimming stripped 7 bases from V and 5 bases from J, with 17 bases between. The CDR3 protein is CASTPEPVVTEAFF. CDR3 nucleotide sequence: TGTGCCAGCACCCCAGAACCCGTGGTTACTGAAGCTTTCTTT.

J is TRBJ2-2 and V is TRBV7-8; unclear D gene. Trimming cost V 1 base and J 7 bases, with 7 bases left between them. The CDR3 has 13 amino acids. CDR1 is SGHVS and CDR2 is FQNEAQ in the germline V gene. For the CDR3, the DNA is TGTGCCAGCAGCTTAGAACCCGACGGGGAGCTGTTTTTT. It yields the protein CASSLEPDGELFF.

The sample holds one count of this clone. CDR3 bases: TGCGCCAGCAGCCCTGGACAGGGGGGGTTTTACGAGCAGTACTTC. This codes for CASSPGQGGFYEQYF. The J gene is TRBJ2-7, the V gene TRBV5-1; 10 nucleotides line up with TRBD1. CDR1 and CDR2 (germline): SGHRS, YFSETQ. The CDR3 consists of 15 residues. J was trimmed by 4 bases and V by 4 bases; bases with no gene match: 8.

This chain's CDR3 is CASSQSGLEADTQYF. CDR3 DNA sequence: TGTGCCAGCAGCCAATCGGGACTCGAAGCAGATACGCAGTATTTT. V usage is TRBV11-3 and J usage is TRBJ2-3, with a tentative D call TRBD2 (6 bases). The CDR3 is made up of 15 amino acids. V shed 5 bases and J shed 4 bases, with 16 bases lying between them. Germline values: CDR1 SGHNT, CDR2 YENEEA.

This chain links TRBV5-6 with TRBJ2-1; the match to TRBD2 covers 9 bases. The CDR3 is 15 amino acids. The J segment lost 10 bases and the V segment lost 2 bases, leaving 10 bases of the junction unmatched. Germline V gene data show CDR1 as SGHDT and CDR2 as YYEEEE. The CDR3 region is CASSFLGLAKGEQFF. In DNA, the CDR3 is TGTGCCAGCAGCTTTTTGGGACTAGCAAAAGGGGAGCAGTTCTTC. Full variable domain (missing parts from reference TRBV5-6 and TRBJ2-1): DAGVTQSPTHLIKTRGQQVTLRCSPKSGHDTVSWYQQALGQGPQFIFQYYEEEERQRGNFPDRFSGHQFPNYSSELNVNALLLGDSALYLCASSFLGLAKGEQFFGPGTRLTVL.

This clone appeared a few times. V gene TRBV28 combines with J gene TRBJ1-4; no definite D call. This CDR3 is 14 amino acids long. The V gene lost 2 bases and the J gene lost 6 bases, with 10 bases spanning the gap. Germline V CDR1 and CDR2: MDHEN, SYDVKM. CDR3 DNA sequence: TGTGCCAGCAGTTTAGTGGTGAGCGATGAAAAACTGTTTTTT. Translation: CASSLVVSDEKLFF.

The chain employs TRBV10-3 and TRBJ2-5, with 13 bases identical to TRBD2. Germline V CDR1 and CDR2: ENHRY, SYGVKD. This CDR3 has 14 residues. Trimming cost V 6 bases and J 6 bases; bases outside gene matches: 4. CDR3 region: CAISSGTSGKTQYF. CDR3 DNA: TGTGCCATCAGCTCCGGGACTAGCGGGAAGACCCAGTACTTC.

The gene calls are TRBV4-1 and TRBJ2-1, with D tentatively TRBD1 or TRBD2 (7 bases each). Trimming shortened V by 0 bases and J by 6 bases, and 21 bases separated the two germline ends. The CDR3 has 18 residues. Germline V CDR1 and CDR2: MGHRA, YSYEKL. This CDR3 reads CASSQDPRGRGRINEQFF. CDR3 coding DNA: TGCGCCAGCAGCCAAGACCCCCGGGGGAGGGGGCGTATCAATGAGCAGTTCTTC.

The gene calls are TRBV9 and TRBJ1-3, with D hard to call. Germline loops: CDR1 SGDLS, CDR2 YYNGEE. V was cut by 0 bases and J by 4 bases, with 11 bases left in between. This CDR3 contains 15 residues. The CDR3: CASSVGGTVGNTIYF. The CDR3 region has the DNA TGTGCCAGCAGCGTAGGGGGTACCGTCGGAAACACCATATATTTT.

The CDR3 DNA reads as TGTGCAAGTCGCTTCCCGCTCGGGCCTAGCGGGAGCTACGAGCAGTACTTC. Translation: CASRFPLGPSGSYEQYF. The chain combines TRBV12-2 with TRBJ2-7; the table's D call of TRBD2 was not tested on the DNA. TRBV12-2 is shown as a pseudogene. This CDR3 spans 17 amino acids.

J is TRBJ1-1 and V is TRBV7-6, with 9 bases matching TRBD1. Per germline, CDR1 SGHVS and CDR2 FNYEAQ. There are 15 residues in the CDR3. J gave up 4 bases and V 5 bases, and 8 bases lay outside the gene matches. CDR3 amino acids: CASSATQGASTEAFF. The CDR3 bases are TGTGCCAGCAGCGCCACACAGGGGGCTAGCACTGAAGCTTTCTTT.

V is TRBV6-4 and J is TRBJ2-2; 7 positions agree with TRBD1. Trimming took 6 bases from V and 6 from J; bases not matched to a gene: 7. Germline assignment: CDR1 MRHNA and CDR2 SNTAGT. The CDR3 spans 14 residues. The CDR3 loop is CASSRQGTSGELFF. The DNA for the CDR3 is TGTGCCAGCAGCCGACAGGGTACCTCCGGGGAGCTGTTTTTT.

Comments on this clone: Other DNA sequences within the sample encode an identical CDR3. The chain carries TRBV27 and TRBJ1-1; D is ambiguous. The CDR3 consists of 13 residues. The ends were cut back, 2 bases at V and 1 base at J, with 5 bases in the middle. Germline V gene lookup returns CDR1 MNHEY and CDR2 SMNVEV (reference sequence). This CDR3 reads CASSLGQNTEAFF. CDR3 nucleotide sequence: TGTGCCAGCAGTTTAGGGCAGAACACTGAAGCTTTCTTT.

The rearrangement links TRBV28 to TRBJ1-5, with D tentatively TRBD1 (5 bases). Germline V lookup: CDR1 MDHEN, CDR2 SYDVKM. The CDR3 length is 14 residues. V lost 3 bases to trimming and J lost 7 bases, with 13 bases between them. The CDR3 nucleotides are TGTGCCAGCAGTTTGCAGGCGGGACGGCAGCCCCAGCATTTT. It codes for CASSLQAGRQPQHF.

Of note for this clone: This sample also contains other DNA sequences that code for the same CDR3. This rearrangement joins TRBV11-2 to TRBJ2-5; D uncertain. V lost 1 base, J lost 1 base, and 4 bases lay in between. The length of the CDR3 is 13 residues. The germline gives CDR1 SGHAT, CDR2 FQNNGV. CDR3 sequence (DNA): TGTGCCAGCAGCTTAGGACTCCAAGAGACCCAGTACTTC. Its translation: CASSLGLQETQYF.

This rearrangement joins TRBV6-5 to TRBJ2-1; 8 bases map to TRBD1. The length of the CDR3 is 15 residues. With 2 bases clipped from V and 7 bases from J, the junction kept 7 bases outside the gene matches. The germline V gene has CDR1 MNHEY and CDR2 SVGAGI. CDR3 nucleotide sequence: TGTGCCAGCAGTTACGGGACAGGAGGGTTGAATGAGCAGTTCTTC. Translation: CASSYGTGGLNEQFF.